This T cell receptor beta chain was captured by sequencing in a study of blood T cell repertoires in COVID-19. For the study at large: From the United States, Italy and Spain came samples of acute and convalescent COVID-19. PBMCs, B-cell-depleted T cells, or T cells were the source of the cDNA or gDNA that made up the material.

Germline CDR1 MDHEN, CDR2 SYDVKM. V dropped 5 bases and J dropped 4; count of bases not matched to a gene: 9. The CDR3 is 15 amino acids. Repertoires were generated with immunoSEQ multiplex PCR, while TCRdb's copy carries only in-frame clones and drops some. The sample lists about half a million clones, approximately 83% seen once, with 3.2% in the top ten. Sequencing used peripheral blood. This chain joins TRBV28 and TRBJ1-2, with 8 nucleotides matching TRBD1. This receptor was obtained from a human donor in a cohort sampled during active COVID-19. CDR3 region: CASSPQRTGSYGYTF. Written as DNA, the CDR3 is TGTGCCAGCAGTCCCCAAAGGACAGGGAGCTATGGCTACACCTTC.